The 20 T cell receptor beta chains in this list originate from one sample, sequenced in a study of early stage breast cancer tumors. The repertoire was sequenced with immunoSEQ multiplex PCR; TCRdb's copy has only in-frame clones and lacks some. The repertoire holds around 10,000 clones, about 64% seen once, with 15% to 20% in the top ten. The sample consisted of normal breast tissue next to the tumor. The receptor set was obtained from a person aged 55 to 70 with breast cancer.

The chain joins TRBV5-1 to TRBJ2-3; TRBD2 agrees at 10 bases. CDR1 is SGHRS, CDR2 YFSETQ, per germline. Losses at the gene ends were 0 bases for V and 5 bases for J; bases not matched to a gene: 3. The CDR3 has 15 amino acids. CDR3 nucleotides: TGCGCCAGCAGCTTGGGGGTAGCGGGAGGAGATACGCAGTATTTT. Translating it yields CASSLGVAGGDTQYF.

The gene calls are TRBV4-3 and TRBJ2-3, with 13 bases identical to TRBD2. The CDR3 is 18 residues long. The J segment lost 6 bases and the V segment lost 0 bases, leaving 9 bases of the junction unmatched. CDR1 and CDR2 (germline): LGHNA, YSLEER. Here the CDR3 reads CASSQDPGLAGVGDTQYF. CDR3 coding DNA: TGCGCCAGCAGCCAAGACCCCGGACTAGCGGGGGTTGGGGATACGCAGTATTTT.

In its sample, this clone is medium-sized (0.01 to 0.1%). The chain couples TRBV6-5 to TRBJ1-5, with 10 bases that match TRBD1. V lost 6 bases and J lost 3; bases outside the gene matches: 5. Germline lookup yields CDR1 MNHEY and CDR2 SVGAGI. The CDR3 consists of 15 residues. The CDR3 sequence: CASSPGQGFNQPQHF. The DNA for the CDR3 is TGTGCCAGCAGCCCGGGACAGGGGTTCAATCAGCCCCAGCATTTT.

V is TRBV28 and J is TRBJ2-1; 9 bases fit TRBD2. CDR3 length: 19 residues. The germline V gene has CDR1 MDHEN and CDR2 SYDVKM. Trimming took 4 bases from V and 3 from J; bases not matched to a gene: 16. CDR3 nucleotides: TGTGCCAGCAGTTCGTGGCGGCTAGCGGGAAGAGTGGGCTACAATGAGCAGTTCTTC. Translated, it gives CASSSWRLAGRVGYNEQFF.

This rearrangement joins TRBV9 to TRBJ2-7; tentatively, D is TRBD2 (5 bases). Germline CDR1 SGDLS, CDR2 YYNGEE. The CDR3 is 13 residues long. V lost 0 bases and J 4 bases, leaving 8 bases between the germline ends. The CDR3 loop reads CASSVAPGYEQYF. The CDR3 nucleotides read TGTGCCAGCAGCGTAGCTCCGGGGTACGAGCAGTACTTC.

The table lists this clone with a few counts. The gene calls are TRBV7-9 and TRBJ1-2; 8 bases map to TRBD1. Germline trimming cut 6 bases from V and 8 bases from J; bases unmatched to any gene: 11. The CDR3 consists of 14 residues. Per the germline V gene, CDR1 is SEHNR and CDR2 is FQNEAQ (reference sequence). The CDR3 DNA sequence: TGTGCCAGCAGGGACGGACAGGGAAGAAGAGGCTACACCTTC. Translation: CASRDGQGRRGYTF.

V and J are TRBV5-1 and TRBJ2-2, with D perhaps TRBD1 (6 bases). Trimming removed 4 bases at V and 0 bases at J, with 13 bases between. The CDR3 loop spans 16 amino acids. Germline V gene data show CDR1 as SGHRS and CDR2 as YFSETQ. CDR3 amino acids: CASSQGRQANTGELFF. In nucleotides, the CDR3 is TGCGCCAGCAGCCAGGGAAGACAGGCGAACACCGGGGAGCTGTTTTTT.

The chain combines TRBV7-6 with TRBJ2-7; TRBD1 is a possible D gene (6 bases). V lost 4 bases and J 6 bases, leaving 19 bases between the germline ends. The germline V gene encodes CDR1 SGHVS and CDR2 FNYEAQ. CDR3 length: 15 amino acids. The CDR3: CASSSGQFDVSEQYF. The CDR3 nucleotides read TGTGCCAGCAGCTCAGGACAGTTCGATGTTAGCGAGCAGTACTTC.

The chain couples TRBV9 to TRBJ2-1; the D gene is possibly TRBD1 (6 bases). The CDR3 is 14 residues long. Trimming left V 7 bases short and J 7 bases short, with 18 bases between. Germline V gene sequence: CDR1 SGDLS, CDR2 YYNGEE. The CDR3 is CASARQEESNEQFF. The CDR3 region has the DNA TGTGCCAGCGCCCGACAGGAGGAATCTAATGAGCAGTTCTTC.

The chain links TRBV2 to TRBJ2-2; weak D call: TRBD2 (5 bases). V was cut by 5 bases and J by 5 bases, with 9 bases left in between. The germline V gene encodes CDR1 SNHLY and CDR2 FYNNEI. The CDR3 totals 13 residues. The chain's CDR3 is CASSREGTGELFF. CDR3 coding DNA: TGTGCCAGCAGTCGGGAAGGTACCGGGGAGCTGTTTTTT. Combining the CDR3 with reference TRBV2 and TRBJ2-2 gives the whole variable domain EPEVTQTPSHQVTQMGQEVILRCVPISNHLYFYWYRQILGQKVEFLVSFYNNEISEKSEIFDDQFSVERPDGSNFTLKIRSTKLEDSAMYFCASSREGTGELFFGEGSRLTVL.

This clone has a handful of counts. The gene calls are TRBV7-8 and TRBJ1-1, with D possibly being TRBD1 (5 bases). From germline, CDR1 is SGHVS and CDR2 FQNEAQ. This CDR3 has 16 residues. Trimming cost V 6 bases and J 1 base, with 18 bases left between them. CDR3 nucleotides: TGTGCCAGCAGACGAATTATCGTACAGGCGAACACTGAAGCTTTCTTT. This sequence encodes CASRRIIVQANTEAFF. Full variable domain (outside the CDR3, taken from reference TRBV7-8 and TRBJ1-1): GAGVSQSPRYKVAKRGQDVALRCDPISGHVSLFWYQQALGQGPEFLTYFQNEAQLDKSGLPSDRFFAERPEGSVSTLKIQRTQQEDSAVYLCASRRIIVQANTEAFFGQGTRLTVV.

V and J are TRBV30 and TRBJ1-4; D gene ambiguous. Per the germline V gene, CDR1 is GTSNPN and CDR2 is SVGIG (reference sequence). This CDR3 is built from 16 residues. The V and J ends lost 5 bases and 1 base respectively, with 17 bases between them. CDR3: CAWSRFSAGTNEKLFF. CDR3 nucleotide sequence: TGTGCCTGGTCGAGGTTTTCCGCGGGAACTAATGAAAAACTGTTTTTT.

This clone was counted a single time. The chain has TRBV5-1 and TRBJ1-2; 10 nucleotides align to TRBD1. The V gene end was trimmed by 0 bases and the J gene end by 4 bases; junction bases not matched to a gene: 6. The CDR3 is made up of 16 amino acids. CDR1 and CDR2 from the germline V gene are SGHRS and YFSETQ. CDR3 DNA sequence: TGCGCCAGCAGCTTGGAGGACAGGGGGGGATCCTATGGCTACACCTTC. This translates into CASSLEDRGGSYGYTF.

V gene TRBV19 combines with J gene TRBJ2-3; D is perhaps TRBD2 (6 bases). Germline V CDR1 and CDR2: LNHDA, SQIVND (reference sequence). The CDR3 spans 14 residues. V lost 5 bases, J lost 2 bases, and 11 bases lay in between. The CDR3 sequence: CASSLAHITDTQYF. In DNA, the CDR3 is TGTGCCAGTAGTCTAGCGCACATCACAGATACGCAGTATTTT.

The rearrangement uses TRBV18 and TRBJ2-7; tentative D call: TRBD2 (5 bases). Germline V gene data show CDR1 as KGHSH and CDR2 as LQKENI. V was cut by 3 bases and J by 3 bases, with 12 bases left in between. The CDR3 has 14 residues. CDR3 nucleotides: TGTGCCAGCTCACCTACGGGGTCAAACTACGAGCAGTACTTC. Protein product: CASSPTGSNYEQYF.

This clone was recorded a few times. This chain joins TRBV25-1 and TRBJ2-7, with 8 bases fitting TRBD1. CDR3 length: 12 amino acids. The V gene's germline CDR1 is MGHDK and CDR2 SYGVNS. V dropped 3 bases and J dropped 9; count of bases not matched to a gene: 4. Written as DNA, the CDR3 is TGTGCCAGCAGTGAGGGCAGGGGGCCGCAGTACTTC. This translates into CASSEGRGPQYF.

The chain joins TRBV4-3 to TRBJ1-4; 10 nucleotides line up with TRBD1. The germline CDR1 and CDR2 sequences are LGHNA and YSLEER. The V and J ends lost 4 bases and 5 bases, in that order; junction bases with no gene match: 4. The CDR3 has 15 residues. The CDR3 loop is CASSPRQGANEKLFF. CDR3 nucleotide sequence: TGCGCCAGCAGCCCTAGACAGGGGGCAAATGAAAAACTGTTTTTT.

The J gene is TRBJ1-2, the V gene TRBV27; 8 nucleotides match TRBD1. The V segment lost 6 bases and the J segment 4 bases; nucleotides outside the gene matches: 4. CDR1 MNHEY and CDR2 SMNVEV come from the germline V gene (reference sequence). The CDR3 loop spans 13 amino acids. CDR3 DNA sequence: TGTGCCAGCAGCAGGGGGCGCGGCTATGGCTACACCTTC. This gives the protein CASSRGRGYGYTF.

The genes are TRBV7-9 and TRBJ2-5, with D maybe TRBD1 (6 bases). Germline CDR1 is SEHNR and CDR2 is FQNEAQ (reference sequence). The CDR3 consists of 14 residues. Trimming pared 5 bases from V and 5 bases from J, leaving 15 bases between. The CDR3 DNA sequence: TGTGCCAGCAGCCTTATTAATAGGGGGGAGACCCAGTACTTC. Translation: CASSLINRGETQYF.

This clone came up a few times. J is TRBJ1-2 and V is TRBV27, with D possibly matching TRBD1 (6 bases). V lost 5 bases to trimming and J lost 1 base, with 11 bases between them. This CDR3 region has 14 residues. From germline, CDR1 is MNHEY and CDR2 SMNVEV (reference sequence). CDR3 residues: CASSPQGINYGYTF. The DNA for the CDR3 is TGTGCCAGCAGTCCCCAGGGGATTAACTATGGCTACACCTTC.